Shown below are 17 T cell receptor beta chains from a single sample sequenced in a study of quantifying T cell responses using KT2 cells. Study-wide background: TCR alpha and beta constant-region primers primed reverse transcription of RNA.

An oligo carrying a UMI was ligated to the cDNA 3' end. An equimolar mix of RC1.1 and RC1.2 primed the beta chain across TRBC1 and TRBC2. TCRdb reprocessed the UMI-ligation and nested PCR reads with MiXCR, giving one entry per CDR3 protein. The sample yields 50,000 to 70,000 distinct CDR3 sequences, around 12% seen once. Specimen: PBMCs spiked with cells of the T cell clone KT2. All receptors derive from a human donor.

Many counts were recorded for this clonotype. The V gene is TRBV4-2, the J gene TRBJ2-4; 9 bases align to TRBD2. Germline CDR1 reads LGHNA; CDR2 reads YNFKEQ. Trimming took 2 bases from V and 11 from J; bases not matched to a gene: 7. The length of the CDR3 is 14 residues. The CDR3 DNA follows: TGTGCCAGCAGCCAAAAGCCTGAGCGGGGGGTTCAGTACTTC. This sequence encodes CASSQKPERGVQYF.

This clonotype has just a few counts. The chain links TRBV25-1 to TRBJ2-2; D tentatively reads TRBD1 or TRBD2 (5 bases each). The CDR3 has 19 amino acids. V was pared by 0 bases and J by 5 bases, with 22 bases between. Germline V gene data show CDR1 as MGHDK and CDR2 as SYGVNS. The CDR3 DNA reads as TGTGCCAGCAGTGAATATCAGTTGACGGGACGGTACAATACCGGGGAGCTGTTTTTT. Its protein product is CASSEYQLTGRYNTGELFF. Drawing the rest from reference TRBV25-1 and TRBJ2-2, the complete variable domain is EADIYQTPRYLVIGTGKKITLECSQTMGHDKMYWYQQDPGMELHLIHYSYGVNSTEKGDLSSESTVSRIRTEHFPLTLESARPSHTSQYLCASSEYQLTGRYNTGELFFGEGSRLTVL.

Many counts were recorded for this clonotype. This chain joins TRBV18 and TRBJ2-7; 8 bases are a match to TRBD1. The V gene end was trimmed by 3 bases and the J gene end by 2 bases; junction bases not matched to a gene: 3. Germline CDR1 is KGHSH and CDR2 is LQKENI. This CDR3 has 14 residues. The CDR3 DNA is TGTGCCAGCTCACCCGGACAGGGACCCTACGAGCAGTACTTC. Protein sequence: CASSPGQGPYEQYF.

The rearrangement uses TRBV20-1 and TRBJ1-5; weak D call: TRBD1 (6 bases). This CDR3 has 15 amino acids. V lost 6 bases to trimming and J lost 4 bases, with 19 bases between them. CDR1 is DFQATT and CDR2 is SNEGSKA in the germline V gene (reference sequence). CDR3 protein: CSALLREGVNQPQHF. DNA of the CDR3: TGCAGTGCCCTACTTAGGGAGGGGGTTAATCAGCCCCAGCATTTT.

This clonotype has at least ten counts. The J gene is TRBJ2-3, the V gene TRBV6-1; 8 nucleotides match TRBD1. Germline CDR1 is MNHNS and CDR2 is SASEGT. V lost 1 base, J lost 2 bases, and 2 bases stayed unmatched. The CDR3 is 15 amino acids. CDR3 nucleotide sequence: TGTGCCAGCAGTGAAGGGACAGGGCACACAGATACGCAGTATTTT. Translation gives CASSEGTGHTDTQYF.

The sample holds a few counts of this clonotype. V and J are TRBV7-9 and TRBJ2-2; D uncertain. V lost 8 bases to trimming and J lost 5 bases, with 9 bases between them. The CDR3 runs 12 residues. Germline V gives CDR1 SEHNR, CDR2 FQNEAQ (reference sequence). DNA for the CDR3: TGTGCCAGCCGATCAGGAACCGGGGAGCTGTTTTTT. Its protein is CASRSGTGELFF.

This clonotype was counted only a few times. This sequence joins TRBV5-6 and TRBJ2-3, with a weak D call TRBD1 (6 bases). CDR1 is SGHDT, CDR2 YYEEEE, per germline. V was pared by 0 bases and J by 5 bases, with 13 bases between. This CDR3 has 15 amino acids. The CDR3 coding sequence is TGTGCCAGCAGCTTGGATACAGGGATCGAAGATACGCAGTATTTT. Translating gives CASSLDTGIEDTQYF.

This clonotype was counted only a few times. This chain joins TRBV24-1 and TRBJ1-1; D remains unclear. The V gene's germline CDR1 is KGHDR and CDR2 SFDVKD. The CDR3 has 11 amino acids. V was shortened by 7 bases and J by 4 bases, with 6 bases between the two germline ends. The CDR3 DNA reads as TGTGCCACCAGAAGAGGCACTGAAGCTTTCTTT. Encoded protein: CATRRGTEAFF.

This clonotype occurred a few times. This sequence joins TRBV20-1 and TRBJ2-4; 7 bases fit TRBD1. V lost 7 bases to trimming and J lost 8 bases; unmatched junction nucleotides: 8. From germline, CDR1 is DFQATT and CDR2 SNEGSKA (reference sequence). The CDR3 is 12 residues long. CDR3 nucleotides: TGCAGTGTTTCCAGGGGGTTGGACATTCAGTACTTC. Encoded protein: CSVSRGLDIQYF.

This clonotype was observed a handful of times. The V gene is TRBV20-1, the J gene TRBJ2-1, with D possibly being TRBD2 (6 bases). V lost 3 bases and J 4 bases, leaving 13 bases between the germline ends. The CDR3 is 14 amino acids. Germline lookup yields CDR1 DFQATT and CDR2 SNEGSKA (reference sequence). The CDR3 DNA reads as TGCAGTGCTAGCGAGGTAGCGGTGTACAATGAGCAGTTCTTC. This sequence encodes CSASEVAVYNEQFF.

This clonotype was counted many times. The chain couples TRBV29-1 to TRBJ1-1; D is ambiguous. This CDR3 is 13 amino acids long. Germline V gene sequence: CDR1 SQVTM, CDR2 ANQGSEA. The V end lost 5 bases, the J end lost 1 base, and 11 bases lay between the germline ends. The CDR3 sequence: CSVQQHPNTEAFF. CDR3 nucleotide sequence: TGCAGCGTTCAACAACATCCGAACACTGAAGCTTTCTTT.

This chain uses TRBV11-2 with TRBJ1-1; tentatively, D is TRBD1 (5 bases). V shed 1 base and J shed 0 bases, with 12 bases lying between them. The CDR3 is 16 residues long. The germline gives CDR1 SGHAT, CDR2 FQNNGV. CDR3 in amino acids: CASSLVMGVVNTEAFF. Written as DNA, the CDR3 is TGTGCCAGCAGCTTAGTGATGGGGGTGGTGAACACTGAAGCTTTCTTT.

This clonotype was seen a few times. The V and J genes are TRBV10-1 and TRBJ2-3; D remains ambiguous. CDR1 WNHNN and CDR2 SYGVQD come from the germline V gene (reference sequence). The V end was cut by 0 bases, the J end by 0 bases, with 10 bases between. The CDR3 sequence is 16 residues long. As DNA, the CDR3 is TGCGCCAGCAGTGAGTCGTGGGATCCTAGCACAGATACGCAGTATTTT. It translates to CASSESWDPSTDTQYF.

There are many counts of this clonotype. This chain links TRBV7-2 with TRBJ2-3; the match to TRBD2 covers 13 bases. Unmatched junction bases numbered 9, after V lost 5 bases and J lost 1 base. This CDR3 has 18 amino acids. CDR1 is SGHTA, CDR2 FQGNSA, per germline. As DNA, the CDR3 is TGTGCCAGCAGCCGCAAACTAGCGGGAGGGCCGGGCACAGATACGCAGTATTTT. Its protein product is CASSRKLAGGPGTDTQYF.

The chain recombines TRBV15 with TRBJ1-3; D gene unclear. CDR1 is LNHNV and CDR2 is YYDKDF in the germline V gene (reference sequence). The germline V and J ends were trimmed by 0 bases and 6 bases, with 15 bases remaining between them. The CDR3 is 16 residues long. CDR3 nucleotide sequence: TGTGCCACCAGCAGAGATCCGGCAGAGGACTTAAACACCATATATTTT. It is translated as CATSRDPAEDLNTIYF.

This clonotype was detected ten times or more. In nucleotides, the CDR3 is TGTGCCAGCAGCCTCGAGGCGACAGGGCTGAACACTGAAGCTTTCTTT. It yields the protein CASSLEATGLNTEAFF. The chain carries TRBV7-6 and TRBJ1-1, with TRBD1 matching 7 bases. Germline loops: CDR1 SGHVS, CDR2 FNYEAQ. J was trimmed by 0 bases and V by 5 bases; bases with no gene match: 9. The CDR3 has 16 residues.

This clonotype was counted many times. The chain recombines TRBV7-8 with TRBJ1-2; no definite D call. This CDR3 is 12 amino acids long. Trimming cost V 5 bases and J 4 bases, with 8 bases left between them. CDR1 is SGHVS, CDR2 FQNEAQ, per germline. The CDR3 region has the DNA TGTGCCAGCAGCCCAGTCGTCTATGGCTACACCTTC. Its translation is CASSPVVYGYTF.